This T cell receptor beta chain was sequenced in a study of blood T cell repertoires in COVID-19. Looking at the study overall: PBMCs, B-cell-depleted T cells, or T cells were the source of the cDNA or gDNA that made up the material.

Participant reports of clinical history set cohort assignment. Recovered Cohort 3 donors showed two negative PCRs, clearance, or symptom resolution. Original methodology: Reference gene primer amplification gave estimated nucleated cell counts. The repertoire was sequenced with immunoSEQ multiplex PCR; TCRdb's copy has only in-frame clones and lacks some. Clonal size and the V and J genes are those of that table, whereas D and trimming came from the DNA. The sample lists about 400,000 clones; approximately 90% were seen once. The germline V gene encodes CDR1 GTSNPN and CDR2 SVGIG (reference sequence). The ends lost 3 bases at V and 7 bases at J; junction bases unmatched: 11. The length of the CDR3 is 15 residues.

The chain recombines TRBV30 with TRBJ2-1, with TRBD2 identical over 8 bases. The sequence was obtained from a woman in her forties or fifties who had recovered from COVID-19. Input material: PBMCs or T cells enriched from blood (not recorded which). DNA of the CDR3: TGTGCCTGGAGCCGGACCGGGACTAGAGGGAATGAGCAGTTCTTC. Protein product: CAWSRTGTRGNEQFF.